Sequencing of this T cell receptor (beta chain) was carried out in a study of blood T cell repertoires in COVID-19 (TCRdb year 2020). In terms of the full investigation: Collaborator samples came from the United States, Italy and Spain and covered acute and convalescent phases of COVID-19. The material from the prospective study consisted of cDNA or gDNA derived from T cells, B-cell-depleted T cells, or PBMCs. The dataset comprised deeply sampled blood TCRbeta repertoires from subjects exposed to, actively infected with, or recovered from COVID-19. The repertoires were released in a freely available public database meant as a resource for research on the immune response to SARS-CoV-2. Samples were obtained from the ongoing ImmuneRACE study (first 160 participants) and from 1,254 subjects provided by 6 global collaborators. Sample metadata almost always included a de-identified subject ID, COVID-19 status, age in years and sex. Where HLA class I and class II types were available, the types were taken from metadata supplied by the sample provider, not from assay-based typing.

Results and caveats for the whole study, not just this receptor: How much clinical and demographic metadata was included differed by source and by participant, and the metadata was provided uncurated.

Collaborating institutions collected whole blood in K2EDTA tubes following their own protocols. For TCRbeta analysis, collaborators shipped samples as frozen whole blood, isolated PBMCs, or DNA extracted from either of those sample types. The immunoSEQ Assay, a bias-controlled multiplex PCR, was used to amplify TCRbeta CDR3 regions from genomic DNA. In the authors' own workflow: Within the assay, amplification of reference gene primers was used to estimate how many nucleated cells each sample contained. To quantify the absolute abundance of each unique TCRbeta CDR3 rearrangement, sequence reads were collapsed and filtered. For each sample, productive Simpson clonality was calculated by taking the square root of Simpson's diversity index across productive rearrangements. This is the immuneACCESS table as TCRdb keeps it, with only in-frame sequences that have V and J called. A part of the clones is gone; compared with another copy, unresolved V genes explain less than half, and the rest is unexplained. Clone size and the V and J calls come from that table; the DNA yielded D and trimming. The sample yields some 50,000 clones; 68% were counted once. Roughly 10% of the sample goes to the ten largest clones.

The CDR3 holds 16 amino acids from the cysteine to the phenylalanine. Solely the CDR3 DNA is kept, with 48 bases framed from the first base. Clipping removes 0 bases from V and 3 bases from J, with 5 as the unmatched junction base count. CDR1 SGHNT and CDR2 YYREEE are derived from the germline V gene (reference sequence). As regards this clone: Its antigen is not yet known. No qualities accompany the bases; no much larger clone lies one base away.

The source of this sequence is a woman aged 70-85 years with acute or convalescent COVID-19. Here the chain combines TRBV5-4 and TRBJ2-7; TRBD2 lines up with 11 middle nucleotides. Input material: peripheral blood. The CDR3 protein: CASSLGSLAGVYEQYF. The DNA sequence reads TGTGCCAGCAGCTTGGGTTCACTAGCGGGAGTCTACGAGCAGTACTTC.